What follows is one TCR beta chain and its context. Its specificity is not known. Unmatched junction bases numbered 9, after V lost 1 base and J lost 7 bases. The CDR3 has 16 residues. The germline V gene encodes CDR1 LNHNV and CDR2 YYDKDF (reference sequence). Amplification targeted TCR beta CDR3 regions from RNA transcripts. Primed by the HTBI set, a first-round RT-PCR was run on the TCR CDR3. TCRdb processed the multiplex PCR reads anew with MiXCR; each CDR3 protein has one entry. The sample includes about 420,000 distinct CDR3 sequences, around 14% of them seen just once. The record originates from a study of T cells in Graves' hyperthyroidism and ophthalmopathy. Overall study findings and caveats: Most thyroid clonotypes with frequency above 0.001 were detected in blood. Prediction of ophthalmopathy progression came a median 6.5 months pre-onset.

Diagnoses were established using clinical symptoms, serum thyroxine and TRAb, thyroid ultrasound and orbital computed tomography. The PBMCs were taken from roughly 10 ml of fresh peripheral blood. The chain is built from TRBV15 and TRBJ2-1, with TRBD1 matching 8 bases. The sample consisted of blood. The receptor was derived from a young woman with Graves' hyperthyroidism. The CDR3 region has the DNA TGTGCCACCAGCAGAGGCCCAGGGGGCGTGGAGAATGAGCAGTTCTTC. This translates into CATSRGPGGVENEQFF.